Below, 14 T cell receptor beta chains from the same sample are listed, as sequenced in a study of identical twins. A single record per CDR3 protein comes from TCRdb applying MiXCR to the 5' RACE reads. The sample includes 300,000 or so distinct CDR3 sequences, 7.5% to 9.5% seen only once; the top ten take about 7.1%. This same sample was also part of a study on yellow fever vaccine responses in identical twins.

Sequencing was performed on CD8+ T cells sorted from blood. Receptors originate from a woman aged 18-29 years in good health.

This clonotype appeared once. This chain joins TRBV28 and TRBJ2-5; 11 nucleotides line up with TRBD1. CDR3 length: 16 amino acids. The V gene's germline CDR1 is MDHEN and CDR2 SYDVKM. Trimming cost V 4 bases and J 5 bases; bases outside gene matches: 9. The CDR3, as DNA: TGTGCCAGCAGTTCCCCGGACAGGGGGCGTTTGGAGACCCAGTACTTC. Translated: CASSSPDRGRLETQYF.

The genes are TRBV6-2 or TRBV6-3 and TRBJ2-3, with D maybe TRBD2 (5 bases). The CDR3 runs 15 residues. V lost 4 bases, J lost 3 bases, and 14 bases lay in between. The V gene's germline CDR1 is MNHEY and CDR2 SVGEGT. CDR3 region: CASSSLSVRTDTQYF. CDR3 coding DNA: TGTGCCAGCAGTTCACTTAGCGTCCGGACAGATACGCAGTATTTT.

In its sample, this clonotype was seen many times. The genes are TRBV4-1 and TRBJ1-2, with D perhaps TRBD1 (5 bases). This CDR3 is 13 amino acids long. The V gene's germline CDR1 is MGHRA and CDR2 YSYEKL. Trimming stripped 0 bases from V and 8 bases from J, with 10 bases between. The CDR3 region is CASSQDGRDGYTF. DNA for the CDR3: TGCGCCAGCAGCCAAGATGGCAGGGACGGCTACACCTTC.

This chain joins TRBV6-2 or TRBV6-3 and TRBJ2-5; 11 nucleotides agree with TRBD2. V lost 6 bases to trimming and J lost 0 bases; unmatched junction nucleotides: 3. Germline assignment: CDR1 MNHEY and CDR2 SVGEGT. The CDR3 sequence is 15 residues long. The CDR3 coding sequence is TGTGCCAGCAGGGGGGGACTAGCGGACCAAGAGACCCAGTACTTC. Translated: CASRGGLADQETQYF.

This clonotype was seen more than once but under ten times. This sequence joins TRBV20-1 and TRBJ2-7; D might be TRBD1 (6 bases). CDR1 DFQATT and CDR2 SNEGSKA come from the germline V gene (reference sequence). The CDR3 spans 14 residues. The CDR3 coding sequence is TGCAGCGCCCCAGGGACAAGTTATCCCTACGAGCAGTACTTC. Protein: CSAPGTSYPYEQYF.

This chain links TRBV6-2 or TRBV6-3 with TRBJ2-1, with a possible D match to TRBD1 (7 bases). Germline V gene data show CDR1 as MNHEY and CDR2 as SVGEGT. V lost 7 bases to trimming and J lost 8 bases, with 15 bases between them. The CDR3 sequence is 13 residues long. In DNA form, the CDR3 reads TGTGCCAGCATCAGGGGGGTGCGGGATGAGCAGTTCTTC. As protein: CASIRGVRDEQFF.

This clonotype has ten or more counts. CDR3 DNA: TGTGCCAGCAGAGATCCGGGACAGGGGTCCGGGGAGCTGTTTTTT. Its translation: CASRDPGQGSGELFF. V usage is TRBV9 and J usage is TRBJ2-2; TRBD1 matches at 10 bases. This CDR3 has 15 residues. Germline V lookup: CDR1 SGDLS, CDR2 YYNGEE. Unmatched junction bases numbered 7, after V lost 5 bases and J lost 6 bases.

This clonotype was seen a handful of times. V is TRBV27 and J is TRBJ1-5, with D tentatively TRBD1 (5 bases). The ends were cut back, 3 bases at V and 4 bases at J, with 7 bases in the middle. The CDR3 covers 13 residues. Germline V lookup: CDR1 MNHEY, CDR2 SMNVEV (reference sequence). Here the CDR3 DNA reads TGTGCCAGCAGTTTCGGGGCGAATCAGCCCCAGCATTTT. It codes for CASSFGANQPQHF.

The table lists this clonotype with a few counts. An end of the junction differs from the germline gene, which may be a read error. The rearrangement links TRBV7-7 to TRBJ2-1; 13 nucleotides align to TRBD2. In germline, CDR1 is SSHAT, CDR2 FNYEAQ (reference sequence). The CDR3 length is 15 residues. The CDR3 bases are TGTGCTAGCAGCGCAGCACTAGCGGGAGGGAGTGAGCAGTTCTTC. Translated, it gives CASSAALAGGSEQFF.

The genes are TRBV5-4 and TRBJ1-5; D is possibly TRBD1 (6 bases). Germline V gene sequence: CDR1 SGHNT, CDR2 YYREEE (reference sequence). The CDR3 runs to 15 residues. Trimming pared 0 bases from V and 2 bases from J, leaving 9 bases between. The CDR3, as DNA: TGTGCCAGCAGCTTGGGTCCAGGGGGCAATCAGCCCCAGCATTTT. Residues: CASSLGPGGNQPQHF.

This clonotype was seen many times. J is TRBJ2-7 and V is TRBV28; D is possibly TRBD1 or TRBD2 (5 bases each). V was pared by 4 bases and J by 5 bases, with 12 bases between. The CDR3 loop spans 13 amino acids. Germline CDR1 and CDR2: MDHEN and SYDVKM. The CDR3 nucleotides read TGTGCCAGCAGTTCCAGGGAGTACCACGAGCAGTACTTC. Translating it yields CASSSREYHEQYF.

This clonotype was seen a handful of times. DNA of the CDR3: TGCAGCGTTTTAGGGGGAATCCGTTACGAGCAGTACTTC. Residues: CSVLGGIRYEQYF. This chain links TRBV29-1 with TRBJ2-7, with D possibly TRBD1 on 6 matching bases. V was clipped by 5 bases and J by 4 bases, with 15 bases between them. CDR1 is SQVTM, CDR2 ANQGSEA, per germline. This CDR3 region has 13 residues.

This clonotype was detected many times. The V call is TRBV4-3, the J call TRBJ2-7, with D maybe TRBD2 (5 bases). CDR3 length: 15 residues. Germline V CDR1 and CDR2: LGHNA, YSLEER. V was trimmed by 0 bases and J by 4 bases, leaving 13 bases between them. The CDR3 sequence is CASSQDRYSVYEQYF. As DNA, the CDR3 is TGCGCCAGCAGCCAAGATCGTTATAGCGTGTACGAGCAGTACTTC.

The rearrangement uses TRBV5-1 and TRBJ2-2; 9 nucleotides align to TRBD1. This CDR3 has 16 amino acids. The ends lost 4 bases at V and 3 bases at J; junction bases unmatched: 7. Germline assignment: CDR1 SGHRS and CDR2 YFSETQ. The chain's CDR3 is CASSMDRGGDTGELFF. In DNA, the CDR3 is TGCGCCAGCAGCATGGACAGGGGTGGCGACACCGGGGAGCTGTTTTTT.